Below are 4 T cell receptor beta chains sequenced from a single sample in a study of vaccination and CD4 T cells after COVID-19. Which antigens these TCRs recognize remains unknown. Treatment denoted: approximately 11-day PBMC culture with coronavirus spike peptide pools or control peptides (ViraFEST assay). Researchers used the Oncomine TCR Beta short-read assay to sequence DNA from cultured CD4+ T cells. TCRdb ran MiXCR on the PCR reads and lists one entry per CDR3 protein. The sample yields about 25,000 distinct CDR3 sequences, 60% to 80% seen once. The source was CD4+ T cells from blood, cultured in vitro, collected after SARS-CoV-2 vaccination. Receptor source: a human donor who received a COVID-19 vaccine.

The V and J genes are TRBV12-3 or TRBV12-4 and TRBJ1-3; D call uncertain. The CDR3 extends over 13 amino acids. The V end lost 6 bases, the J end lost 4 bases, and 10 bases lay between the germline ends. This CDR3 is CASRTGPGNTIYF. The CDR3 DNA reads as TGTGCCAGCAGAACCGGGCCCGGAAACACCATATATTTT.

Here the CDR3 DNA reads TGTGCCAGCAGTTCCTTCGGGACAGGGGGCAGGCATGGGACTGAAGCTTTCTTT. Translation gives CASSSFGTGGRHGTEAFF. This chain connects TRBV6-5 to TRBJ1-1; 12 positions match TRBD1. The CDR3 extends over 18 amino acids. With V trimmed by 4 bases and J by 5 bases, 14 bases remained unmatched. The germline gives CDR1 MNHEY, CDR2 SVGAGI.

This sequence joins TRBV20-1 and TRBJ2-3; D may correspond to TRBD1 or TRBD2 (6 bases each). CDR1 and CDR2 from the germline V gene are DFQATT and SNEGSKA (reference sequence). V shed 5 bases and J shed 0 bases, with 15 bases lying between them. This CDR3 region has 15 residues. In DNA, the CDR3 is TGCAGTGCTGTCGGACAGACTAGTAGCACAGATACGCAGTATTTT. Amino acids: CSAVGQTSSTDTQYF.

This chain uses TRBV5-1 with TRBJ1-1; D remains unclear. The CDR3 runs 13 residues. The germline gives CDR1 SGHRS, CDR2 YFSETQ. Deletions cut 0 bases from V and 3 bases from J, with 6 bases between. The CDR3: CASSLERDTEAFF. The DNA of the CDR3 is TGCGCCAGCAGCTTGGAGCGGGACACTGAAGCTTTCTTT.